This is a list of T cell receptor beta chains from one sample in a study of metastatic and nonmetastatic thyroid tumors. Using MiXCR, TCRdb re-called clones from the PCR reads. This sample has some 16,000 clones, with 24% found just once. The specimen sequenced was tumor tissue. All receptors derive from a male donor with papillary thyroid cancer or a benign thyroid nodule (not recorded which). Some clones in this sample may be carry-over from other donors' samples. CDR3s include the opening cysteine and the closing phenylalanine or tryptophan. The D gene is left open where the match is weak. Clone sizes are given selectively: once, few, many, or a class where the clone is expanded.

J | size | D | V | DNA | CDR3
TRBJ1-2 | few | . | TRBV6-1 | TGTGCCAGCAGTGAACAGGTTAACTATGGTTACACCTTC | CASSEQVNYGYTF
TRBJ1-2 | many | . | TRBV30 | TGTGCCTGGAGTGTTGGGGGCGGCTATGGCTACACCTTC | CAWSVGGGYGYTF
TRBJ2-2 | many | . | TRBV11-2 | TGTGCCAGCAGCTACCGTCGATTAGAGCTGTTTTTT | CASSYRRLELFF
TRBJ2-5 | medium-sized | . | TRBV10-3 | TGTGCCATCAGTGAGTGGTTAAGAGAGACCCAGTACTTC | CAISEWLRETQYF
TRBJ1-2 | . | . | TRBV28 | TGTGCCAGCAGTTTTTTGGACATCTCTAACTATGGCTACACCTTC | CASSFLDISNYGYTF
TRBJ2-2 | . | . | TRBV7-3 | TGTGCCAGCAGCTCCTCTGGTGGGGCCGGGGAGCTGTTTTTT | CASSSSGGAGELFF
TRBJ2-1 | many | . | TRBV2 | TGTGCCAGCAGTAGGTGGCGGGATGGTTACAATGAGCAGTTCTTC | CASSRWRDGYNEQFF
TRBJ1-4 | many | . | TRBV19 | TGTGCCACCCGAGGGGATAATGAAAAACTGTTTTTT | CATRGDNEKLFF
TRBJ1-2 | many | . | TRBV2 | TGTGCCAGCAGGGAAGCTAACTATGGCTACACCTTC | CASREANYGYTF
TRBJ2-2 | many | . | TRBV24-1 | TGTGCCACCAGTGATCTTAGGAACACCGGGGAGCTGTTTTTT | CATSDLRNTGELFF
TRBJ2-7 | many | . | TRBV4-1 | TGCGCCAGCAGCCACAATAGCGCCAGCTACGAGCAGTACTTC | CASSHNSASYEQYF
TRBJ1-5 | . | . | TRBV30 | TGTGCCTGGAGTCTAGGCAGCAATCAGCCCCAGCATTTT | CAWSLGSNQPQHF
TRBJ2-1 | . | TRBD2 | TRBV27 | TGTGCCAGACCCCCGCTAGCGGGGGTACCCAATGAGCAGTTCTTC | CARPPLAGVPNEQFF
TRBJ2-7 | few | TRBD2 | TRBV6-1 | TGTGCCAGCAGCTCCGGGACTACCTACGAGCAGTACTTC | CASSSGTTYEQYF
TRBJ2-2 | many | . | TRBV11-1 | TGTGCCAGCAGCTTGGGGGGCGCGAGAACCGGGGAGCTGTTTTTT | CASSLGGARTGELFF
TRBJ2-1 | . | TRBD2 | TRBV6-2/TRBV6-3 | TGTGCCAGCAGTTACAGACTAGCGGGAGCCCTATTCTCCTACAATGTGGTGTTCTTC | CASSYRLAGALFSYNVVFF
TRBJ2-7 | many | . | TRBV19 | TGTGCCAGTAGTATAGGGGGACACCGCCAGTACTTC | CASSIGGHRQYF
TRBJ1-1 | medium-sized | . | TRBV5-1 | TGCGCCAGCAGCGACAGACACCCGAGCCCTGAAGCTTTCTTT | CASSDRHPSPEAFF
TRBJ2-2 | . | TRBD1 | TRBV15 | TGTGCCACCGGCAGATGGACAGGGGCAATCACCGGGGAGCTGTTTTTT | CATGRWTGAITGELFF
TRBJ2-1 | . | TRBD2 | TRBV28 | TGTGCCAGCAGTCCACTGCTAGCGGGAGGGGCTGAGCAGTTCTTC | CASSPLLAGGAEQFF
TRBJ2-7 | . | TRBD2 | TRBV11-2 | TGTGCCAGCAGCTTAGGTGGGAGGGCCTACGAGCAGTACTTC | CASSLGGRAYEQYF
TRBJ2-7 | . | TRBD1 | TRBV7-2 | TGTGCCAGCAGCCCGGGACAGGGGGGGGAGCAGTACTTC | CASSPGQGGEQYF
TRBJ2-4 | . | . | TRBV20-1 | TGCAGTGCTAGAGGACTAGAGGTTCAGTACTTC | CSARGLEVQYF
TRBJ2-5 | once | TRBD2 | TRBV7-9 | TGTGCCAGCGGAGGACAGGGCAGTAGCGGGGGGCAAGAGACCCAGTACTTC | CASGGQGSSGGQETQYF
TRBJ2-1 | few | . | TRBV25-1 | TGTGCCAGCAGTGGAATGGATGATGGGTACAATGAGCAGTTCTTC | CASSGMDDGYNEQFF
TRBJ2-7 | . | TRBD2 | TRBV6-9 | TGTGCCGGGGGGGACGTCTACGAGCAGTACTTC | CAGGDVYEQYF
TRBJ2-7 | . | . | TRBV7-2 | TGTGCCAGCAGCTTAAGGATCGGGAGCCCCTACGAGCAGTACTTC | CASSLRIGSPYEQYF
TRBJ2-1 | many | . | TRBV28 | TGTGCCAGCAGTATCAGGGATGAGCAGTTCTTC | CASSIRDEQFF
TRBJ2-3 | medium-sized | TRBD2 | TRBV20-1 | TGCAGTGGCTGGCTAGCGGGGGGGCGGAACACAGATACGCAGTATTTT | CSGWLAGGRNTDTQYF
TRBJ1-1 | many | . | TRBV7-6 | TGTGCCAGCAGCTCCGCCGGGGGTAGGACTGAAGCTTTCTTT | CASSSAGGRTEAFF
TRBJ2-3 | . | . | TRBV5-1 | TGCGCCAGCAGCCGCAACAGTCCAGATACGCAGTATTTT | CASSRNSPDTQYF
TRBJ2-3 | many | . | TRBV4-1 | TGCGCCAGCAGCCAAGATCGGTGGTCGCGAGGCACAGATACGCAGTATTTT | CASSQDRWSRGTDTQYF
TRBJ2-2 | . | . | TRBV28 | TGTGCCAGCAGTTTGTATTTTTGTACAAACAACACCGGGGAGCTGTTTTTT | CASSLYFCTNNTGELFF
TRBJ1-5 | many | . | TRBV7-8 | TGTGCCAGCAGCTTAAGGGACGGTCAGGGACAGCCCCAGCATTTT | CASSLRDGQGQPQHF
TRBJ1-6 | many | . | TRBV7-6 | TGTGCCAGCAGCTTAGGGACAGACCATAATTCACCCCTCCACTTT | CASSLGTDHNSPLHF
TRBJ2-7 | many | TRBD2 | TRBV27 | TGTGCCAATGGACTAGCGGAGACCTACGAGCAGTACTTC | CANGLAETYEQYF
TRBJ2-1 | many | TRBD2 | TRBV11-1 | TGTGCCAGCAGCCGCTATGGGGGACTAGCGGCTTCCTACAATGAGCAGTTCTTC | CASSRYGGLAASYNEQFF
TRBJ1-2 | . | TRBD1 | TRBV6-4 | TGTGCCAGCATTGACAGGGTGCTCGGCTACACCTTC | CASIDRVLGYTF
TRBJ2-3 | many | TRBD1 | TRBV9 | TGTGCCAGCACGGGACAGGGGGGTACTCGGACGCAGTATTTT | CASTGQGGTRTQYF
TRBJ2-2 | . | . | TRBV7-8 | TGTGCCAGCAGCTTAGTGGGACTTGACTTCGCGAACACCGGGGAGCTGTTTTTT | CASSLVGLDFANTGELFF
TRBJ1-3 | . | . | TRBV5-5 | TGTGCCAGCAGCTCAACAGTCTCTGGAAACACCATATATTTT | CASSSTVSGNTIYF
TRBJ2-7 | . | . | TRBV6-1 | TGTGCCAGCATCCGCCCCGTGGACAGTTCCTACGAGCAGTACTTC | CASIRPVDSSYEQYF
TRBJ2-2 | few | . | TRBV10-3 | TGTGCCATCAATGGGGCCGAACCGAGGCGGGAGCTGTTTTTT | CAINGAEPRRELFF